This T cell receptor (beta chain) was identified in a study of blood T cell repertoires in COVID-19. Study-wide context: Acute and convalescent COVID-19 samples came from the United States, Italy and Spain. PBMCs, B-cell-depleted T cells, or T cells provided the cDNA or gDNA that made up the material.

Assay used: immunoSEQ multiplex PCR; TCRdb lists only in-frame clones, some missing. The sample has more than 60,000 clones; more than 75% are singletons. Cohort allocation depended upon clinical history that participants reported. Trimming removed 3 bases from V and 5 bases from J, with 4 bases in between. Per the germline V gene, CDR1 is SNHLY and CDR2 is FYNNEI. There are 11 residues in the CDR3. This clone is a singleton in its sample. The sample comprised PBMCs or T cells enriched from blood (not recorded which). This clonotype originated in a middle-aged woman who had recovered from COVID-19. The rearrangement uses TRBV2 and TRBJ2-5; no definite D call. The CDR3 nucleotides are TGTGCCAGCAGTGACAGGGAGACCCAGTACTTC. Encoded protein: CASSDRETQYF.